These T cell receptor beta chains were read from a single sample in a study of CD8+ T cells in alopecia areata. Produced via immunoSEQ multiplex PCR; TCRdb's table is partial and in-frame only. This sample carries 150,000 or so clones, 55% of them seen once, and the ten largest clones take about 4.4%. The sequencing input was CD4+ T cells sorted from blood. The source is a human donor in good health. Each CDR3 is given with its conserved first and last residue. The D gene is left open where the match is weak. Clone size, where shown, is once, few, many, or a class for clones that have expanded.

V	J	D	size	CDR3	DNA
TRBV28	TRBJ2-7	.	.	CARRTRKGQYF	TGTGCCAGACGGACGAGGAAGGGGCAGTACTTC
TRBV29-1	TRBJ1-1	.	.	CSVGQRYEAFF	TGCAGCGTTGGACAGAGATATGAAGCTTTCTTT
TRBV5-4	TRBJ2-2	TRBD1	.	CASSQGQGGTGELFF	TGTGCCAGCAGCCAGGGACAGGGTGGCACCGGGGAGCTGTTTTTT
TRBV29-1	TRBJ1-3	.	.	CSVAVSGNTIYF	TGCAGCGTTGCAGTCTCTGGAAACACCATATATTTT
TRBV7-9	TRBJ1-3	.	.	CASGDGTSSGNTIYF	TGTGCCAGCGGGGATGGAACCAGCTCTGGAAACACCATATATTTT
TRBV6-1	TRBJ2-7	TRBD1	once	CASSSDRGSPYEQYF	TGTGCCAGCAGTTCGGACAGGGGTTCACCCTACGAGCAGTACTTC
TRBV5-6	TRBJ1-5	.	.	CASSLLAGGTIRSQHF	TGTGCCAGCAGCTTGTTGGCCGGTGGCACCATCAGGTCCCAGCATTTT
TRBV29-1	TRBJ2-5	.	few	CSVAGQLLETQYF	TGCAGCGTTGCGGGGCAGCTTCTGGAGACCCAGTACTTC
TRBV5-1	TRBJ2-3	.	.	CASRLGSRSTDTQYF	TGCGCCAGCAGGTTAGGGTCCCGGAGCACAGATACGCAGTATTTT
TRBV25-1	TRBJ2-3	.	few	CASSEYMGAGDTQYF	TGTGCCAGCAGTGAATATATGGGGGCAGGAGATACGCAGTATTTT
TRBV7-6	TRBJ2-7	.	.	CASSLDGGYEQYF	TGTGCCAGCAGCTTAGACGGGGGCTACGAGCAGTACTTC
TRBV2	TRBJ2-7	.	.	CASRGVGISYEQYF	TGTGCCAGCAGGGGGGTAGGCATATCCTACGAGCAGTACTTC
TRBV30	TRBJ2-3	.	.	CAWSRGSTDTQYF	TGTGCCTGGAGTCGGGGGAGCACAGATACGCAGTATTTT
TRBV19	TRBJ2-5	.	.	CASSNTGTETQYF	TGTGCCAGTAGTAACACAGGGACGGAGACCCAGTACTTC
TRBV27	TRBJ1-4	.	.	CASRSYTTNEKLFF	TGTGCCAGCCGCTCCTACACAACTAATGAAAAACTGTTTTTT
TRBV6-6	TRBJ1-1	TRBD1	.	CASSYSGTGGRAFF	TGTGCCAGCAGTTACTCAGGGACAGGGGGTAGAGCTTTCTTT
TRBV5-4	TRBJ2-2	.	.	CASSLMSGSNTGELFF	TGTGCCAGCAGCTTGATGAGCGGATCGAACACCGGGGAGCTGTTTTTT
TRBV5-1	TRBJ2-1	TRBD2	.	CASTASGSLSSYNEQFF	TGCGCCAGCACCGCTAGCGGGAGTTTGAGCTCCTACAATGAGCAGTTCTTC
TRBV2	TRBJ1-5	.	.	CASLMDGGNQPQHF	TGTGCCAGCCTGATGGACGGCGGCAATCAGCCCCAGCATTTT
TRBV5-4	TRBJ2-1	.	many	CASSLASAFPSYNEQFF	TGTGCCAGCAGCTTGGCGTCAGCCTTCCCCTCCTACAATGAGCAGTTCTTC
TRBV9	TRBJ2-7	TRBD2	few	CASSDGTSEEQYF	TGTGCCAGCAGCGACGGGACTAGCGAAGAGCAGTACTTC
TRBV18	TRBJ2-5	.	.	CASSKQGSGEETQYF	TGTGCCAGCTCGAAGCAGGGAAGTGGTGAAGAGACCCAGTACTTC
TRBV15	TRBJ2-5	.	once	CATSRARGETQYF	TGTGCCACCAGCAGAGCTAGGGGAGAGACCCAGTACTTC
TRBV5-4	TRBJ2-1	.	.	CASSLGGDDEQFF	TGTGCCAGCAGCCTGGGCGGGGATGATGAGCAGTTCTTC
TRBV5-1	TRBJ1-2	.	.	CASSPSQNYGYTF	TGCGCCAGCAGCCCTTCACAGAACTATGGCTACACCTTC
TRBV27	TRBJ2-1	.	.	CASTARDNEQFF	TGTGCCAGCACAGCGAGAGACAATGAGCAGTTCTTC